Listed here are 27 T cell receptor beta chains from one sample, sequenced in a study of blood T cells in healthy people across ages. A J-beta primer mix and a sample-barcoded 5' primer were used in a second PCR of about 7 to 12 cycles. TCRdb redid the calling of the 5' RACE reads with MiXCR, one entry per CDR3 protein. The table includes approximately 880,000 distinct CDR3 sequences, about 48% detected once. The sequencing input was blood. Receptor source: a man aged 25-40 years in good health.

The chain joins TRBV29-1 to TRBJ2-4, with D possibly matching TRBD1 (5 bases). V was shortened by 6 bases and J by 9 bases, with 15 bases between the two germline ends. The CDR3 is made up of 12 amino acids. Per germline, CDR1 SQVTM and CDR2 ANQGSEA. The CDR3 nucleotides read TGCAGCGTGTTGGCAGGGAAGGGCATTCAGTACTTC. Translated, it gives CSVLAGKGIQYF.

CDR3 in DNA: TGTGCCAGCAGTTTATCCCTGCCAGGGCTGGATAATGAGCAGTTCTTC. Protein sequence: CASSLSLPGLDNEQFF. The J gene is TRBJ2-1, the V gene TRBV27; D perhaps matches TRBD1 (5 bases). Germline values: CDR1 MNHEY, CDR2 SMNVEV (reference sequence). The CDR3 is 16 residues long. Trimming stripped 0 bases from V and 7 bases from J, with 16 bases between.

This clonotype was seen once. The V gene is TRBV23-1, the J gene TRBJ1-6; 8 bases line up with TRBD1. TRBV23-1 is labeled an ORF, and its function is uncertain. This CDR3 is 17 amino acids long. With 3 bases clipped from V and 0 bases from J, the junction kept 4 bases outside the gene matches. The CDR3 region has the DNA TGCGCCAGCAGTCAGCGGACAGGGAGCTCCTATAATTCACCCCTCCACTTT. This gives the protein CASSQRTGSSYNSPLHF.

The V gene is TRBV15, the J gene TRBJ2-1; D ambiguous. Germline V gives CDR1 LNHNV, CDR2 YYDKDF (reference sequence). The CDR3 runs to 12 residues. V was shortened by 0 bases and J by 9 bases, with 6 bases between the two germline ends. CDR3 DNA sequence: TGTGCCACCAGCAGAGATGGCCCTGAGCAGTTCTTC. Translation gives CATSRDGPEQFF.

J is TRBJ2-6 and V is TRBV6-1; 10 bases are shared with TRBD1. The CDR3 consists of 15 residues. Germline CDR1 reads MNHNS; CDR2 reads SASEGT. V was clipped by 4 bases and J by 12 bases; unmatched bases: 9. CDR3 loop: CASSGGQGGPTVLTF. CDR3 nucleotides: TGTGCCAGCAGTGGTGGACAGGGGGGTCCAACCGTCCTGACTTTC.

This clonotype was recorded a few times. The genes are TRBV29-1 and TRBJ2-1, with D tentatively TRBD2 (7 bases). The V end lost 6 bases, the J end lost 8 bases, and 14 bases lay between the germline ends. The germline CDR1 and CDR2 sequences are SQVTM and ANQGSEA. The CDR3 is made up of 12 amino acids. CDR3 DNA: TGCAGCGTCGATGGGGGGGCGTATGAGCAGTTCTTC. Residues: CSVDGGAYEQFF.

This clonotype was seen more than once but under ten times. This CDR3 is CASSLSNSVQETQYF. CDR3 bases: TGTGCCAGCAGTTTATCGAACAGCGTCCAAGAGACCCAGTACTTC. V gene TRBV27 combines with J gene TRBJ2-5; D call uncertain. The CDR3 is 15 residues long. The V gene lost 0 bases and the J gene lost 1 base, with 9 bases spanning the gap. CDR1 and CDR2 from the germline V gene are MNHEY and SMNVEV (reference sequence).

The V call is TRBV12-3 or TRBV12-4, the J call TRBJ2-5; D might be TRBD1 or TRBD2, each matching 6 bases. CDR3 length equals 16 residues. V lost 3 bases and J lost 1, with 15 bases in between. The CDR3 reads CASSFEGGLLQETQYF. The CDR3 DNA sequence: TGTGCCAGCAGTTTCGAGGGGGGACTCCTCCAAGAGACCCAGTACTTC.

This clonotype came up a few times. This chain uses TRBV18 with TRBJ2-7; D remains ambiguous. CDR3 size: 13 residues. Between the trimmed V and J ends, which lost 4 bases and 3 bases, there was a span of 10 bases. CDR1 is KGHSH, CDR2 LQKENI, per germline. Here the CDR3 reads CASSRALLYEQYF. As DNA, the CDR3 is TGTGCCAGCTCACGTGCCCTTCTCTACGAGCAGTACTTC.

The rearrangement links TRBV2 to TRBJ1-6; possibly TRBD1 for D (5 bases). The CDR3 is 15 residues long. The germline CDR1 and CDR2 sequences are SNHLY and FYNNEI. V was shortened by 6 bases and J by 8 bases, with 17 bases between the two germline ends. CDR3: CASRGARRVDSPLHF. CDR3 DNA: TGTGCCAGCAGAGGCGCCCGCAGGGTGGATTCACCCCTCCACTTT.

The CDR3 nucleotides read TGCAGTGCTAGGGGGCAGACAGAGACCCAGTACTTC. The encoded protein is CSARGQTETQYF. This sequence joins TRBV20-1 and TRBJ2-5; maybe TRBD1 (5 bases). V lost 3 bases and J lost 4, with 9 bases in between. The CDR3 contains 12 residues. The germline V gene has CDR1 DFQATT and CDR2 SNEGSKA (reference sequence).

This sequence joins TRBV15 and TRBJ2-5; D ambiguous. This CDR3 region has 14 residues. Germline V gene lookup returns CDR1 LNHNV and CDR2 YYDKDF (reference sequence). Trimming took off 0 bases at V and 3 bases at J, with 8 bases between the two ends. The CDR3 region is CATSRDLAEETQYF. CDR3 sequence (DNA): TGTGCCACCAGCAGAGATCTGGCAGAAGAGACCCAGTACTTC.

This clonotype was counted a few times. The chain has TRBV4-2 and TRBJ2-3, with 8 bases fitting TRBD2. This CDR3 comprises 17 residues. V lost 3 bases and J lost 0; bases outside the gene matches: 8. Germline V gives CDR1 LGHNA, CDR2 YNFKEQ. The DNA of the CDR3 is TGTGCCAGCAGCCAGGCGGGGGGCGCCATTAGCACAGATACGCAGTATTTT. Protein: CASSQAGGAISTDTQYF.

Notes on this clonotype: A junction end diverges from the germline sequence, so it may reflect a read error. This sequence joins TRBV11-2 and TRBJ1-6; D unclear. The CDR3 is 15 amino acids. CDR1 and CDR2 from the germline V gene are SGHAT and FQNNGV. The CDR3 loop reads CASSLVGTYNSPLHF. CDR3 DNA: TGCGCCAGCAGCTTAGTAGGGACCTATAATTCACCCCTCCACTTT. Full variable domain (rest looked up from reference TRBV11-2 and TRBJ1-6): EAGVAQSPRYKIIEKRQSVAFWCNPISGHATLYWYQQILGQGPKLLIQFQNNGVVDDSQLPKDRFSAERLKGVDSTLKIQPAKLEDSAVYLCASSLVGTYNSPLHFGNGTRLTVT.

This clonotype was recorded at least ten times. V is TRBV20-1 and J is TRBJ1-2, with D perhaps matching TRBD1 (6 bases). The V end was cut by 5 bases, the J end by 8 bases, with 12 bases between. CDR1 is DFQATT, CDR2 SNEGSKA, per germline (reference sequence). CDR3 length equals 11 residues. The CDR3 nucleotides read TGCAGTGCTCCCCAGGGACACGGCTACACCTTC. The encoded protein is CSAPQGHGYTF.

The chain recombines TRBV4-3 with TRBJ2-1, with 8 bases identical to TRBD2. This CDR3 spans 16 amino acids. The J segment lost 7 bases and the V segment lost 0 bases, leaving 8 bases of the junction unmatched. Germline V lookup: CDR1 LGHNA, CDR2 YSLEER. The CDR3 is CASSQDSGTSVNEQFF. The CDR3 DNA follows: TGCGCCAGCAGCCAAGATTCCGGGACTAGTGTTAATGAGCAGTTCTTC.

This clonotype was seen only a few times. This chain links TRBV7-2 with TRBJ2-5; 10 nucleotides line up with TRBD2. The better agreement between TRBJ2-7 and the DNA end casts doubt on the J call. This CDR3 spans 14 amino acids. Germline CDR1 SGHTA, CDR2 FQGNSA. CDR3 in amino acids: CASSLASGGNEQYF. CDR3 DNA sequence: TGTGCCAGCAGCTTAGCTAGCGGGGGGAACGAGCAGTACTTC.

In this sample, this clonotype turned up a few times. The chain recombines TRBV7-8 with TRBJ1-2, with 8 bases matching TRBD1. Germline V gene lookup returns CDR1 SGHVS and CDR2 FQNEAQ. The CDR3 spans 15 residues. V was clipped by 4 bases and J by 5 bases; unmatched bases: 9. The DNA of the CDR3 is TGTGCCAGCAGCTCAATAGGACAGGGCCGTTATGGCTACACCTTC. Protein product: CASSSIGQGRYGYTF. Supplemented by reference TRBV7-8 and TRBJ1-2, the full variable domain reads GAGVSQSPRYKVAKRGQDVALRCDPISGHVSLFWYQQALGQGPEFLTYFQNEAQLDKSGLPSDRFFAERPEGSVSTLKIQRTQQEDSAVYLCASSSIGQGRYGYTFGSGTRLTVV.

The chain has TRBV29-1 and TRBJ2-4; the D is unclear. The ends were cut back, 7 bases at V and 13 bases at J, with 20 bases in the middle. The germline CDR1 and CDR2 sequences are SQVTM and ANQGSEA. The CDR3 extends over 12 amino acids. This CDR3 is CSAEGLWGEQYF. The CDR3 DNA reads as TGCAGCGCCGAAGGGTTATGGGGTGAGCAGTACTTC.

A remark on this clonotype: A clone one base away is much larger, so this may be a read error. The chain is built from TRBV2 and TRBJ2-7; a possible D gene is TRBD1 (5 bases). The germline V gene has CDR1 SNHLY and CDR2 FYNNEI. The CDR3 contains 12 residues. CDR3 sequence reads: CAGSSDSYEQYF. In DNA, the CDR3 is TGTGCCGGCAGTTCTGACAGCTACGAGCAGTACTTC.

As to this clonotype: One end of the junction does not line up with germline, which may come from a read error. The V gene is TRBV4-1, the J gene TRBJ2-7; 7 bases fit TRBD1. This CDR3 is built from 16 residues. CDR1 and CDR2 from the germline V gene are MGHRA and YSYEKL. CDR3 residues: CASGQVVRGRSYEQYF. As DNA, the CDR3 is TGCGCCAGCGGCCAAGTTGTGAGGGGGCGCTCCTACGAGCAGTACTTC.

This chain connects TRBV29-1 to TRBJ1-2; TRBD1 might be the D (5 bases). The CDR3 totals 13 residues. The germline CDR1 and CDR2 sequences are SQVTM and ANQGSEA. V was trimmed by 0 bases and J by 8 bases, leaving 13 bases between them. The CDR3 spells CSVEDSQAWGYTF. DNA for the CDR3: TGCAGCGTTGAAGACTCACAGGCGTGGGGCTACACCTTC.

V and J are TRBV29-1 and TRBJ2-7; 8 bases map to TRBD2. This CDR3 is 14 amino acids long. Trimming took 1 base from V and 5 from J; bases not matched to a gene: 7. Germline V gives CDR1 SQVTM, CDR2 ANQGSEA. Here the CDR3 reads CSVEVTGGADEQYF. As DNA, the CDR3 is TGCAGCGTTGAAGTGACGGGGGGGGCAGACGAGCAGTACTTC.

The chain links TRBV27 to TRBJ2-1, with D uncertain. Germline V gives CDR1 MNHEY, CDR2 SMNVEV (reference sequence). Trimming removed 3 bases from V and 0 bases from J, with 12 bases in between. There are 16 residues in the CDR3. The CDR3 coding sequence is TGTGCCAGCAGTTTCAGTAGCTGGAGCTCCTACAATGAGCAGTTCTTC. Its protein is CASSFSSWSSYNEQFF.

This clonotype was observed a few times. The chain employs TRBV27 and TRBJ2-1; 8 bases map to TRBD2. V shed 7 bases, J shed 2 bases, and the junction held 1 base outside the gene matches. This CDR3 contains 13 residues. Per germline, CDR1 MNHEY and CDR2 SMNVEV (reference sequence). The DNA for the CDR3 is TGTGCCAGCAATAGCGGGACCTACAATGAGCAGTTCTTC. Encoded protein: CASNSGTYNEQFF.

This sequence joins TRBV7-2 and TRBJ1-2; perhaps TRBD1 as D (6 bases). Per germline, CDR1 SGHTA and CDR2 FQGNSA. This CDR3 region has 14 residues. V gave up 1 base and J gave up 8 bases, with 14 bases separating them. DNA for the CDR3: TGTGCCAGCAGCTTAGAGTTCGGGGGCGGGGGCTACACCTTC. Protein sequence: CASSLEFGGGGYTF.

The CDR3 sequence is CASSTRDRGMNTGELFF. Written as DNA, the CDR3 is TGTGCCAGCAGTACGCGAGACAGGGGGATGAACACCGGGGAGCTGTTTTTT. The chain combines TRBV6-6 with TRBJ2-2; 9 nucleotides match TRBD1. This CDR3 has 17 residues. CDR1 MNHNY and CDR2 SVGAGI come from the germline V gene (reference sequence). The V and J ends lost 5 bases and 1 base, in that order; junction bases with no gene match: 8.